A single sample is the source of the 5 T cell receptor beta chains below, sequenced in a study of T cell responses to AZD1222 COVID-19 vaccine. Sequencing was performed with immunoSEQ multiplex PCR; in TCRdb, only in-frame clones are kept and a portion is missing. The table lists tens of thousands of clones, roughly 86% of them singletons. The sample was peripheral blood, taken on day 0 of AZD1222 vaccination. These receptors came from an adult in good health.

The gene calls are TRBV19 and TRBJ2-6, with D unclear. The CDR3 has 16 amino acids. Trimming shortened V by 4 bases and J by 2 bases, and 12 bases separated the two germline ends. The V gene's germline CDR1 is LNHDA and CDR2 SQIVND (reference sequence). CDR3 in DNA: TGTGCCAGTAGTAGGTCCTACCTGACTGGGGCCAACGTCCTGACTTTC. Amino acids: CASSRSYLTGANVLTF.

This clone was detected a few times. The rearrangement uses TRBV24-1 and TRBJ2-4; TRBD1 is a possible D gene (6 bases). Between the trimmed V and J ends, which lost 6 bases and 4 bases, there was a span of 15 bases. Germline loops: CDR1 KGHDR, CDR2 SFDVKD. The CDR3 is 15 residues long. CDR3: CATSHTGTPKNIQYF. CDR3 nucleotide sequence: TGTGCCACCAGTCACACCGGGACACCAAAAAACATTCAGTACTTC.

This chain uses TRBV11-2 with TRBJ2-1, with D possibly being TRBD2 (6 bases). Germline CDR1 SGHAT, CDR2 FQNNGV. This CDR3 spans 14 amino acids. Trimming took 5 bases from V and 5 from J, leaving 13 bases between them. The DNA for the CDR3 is TGTGCCAGCAGCGTTTCTAGCGTTAACAATGAGCAGTTCTTC. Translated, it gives CASSVSSVNNEQFF.

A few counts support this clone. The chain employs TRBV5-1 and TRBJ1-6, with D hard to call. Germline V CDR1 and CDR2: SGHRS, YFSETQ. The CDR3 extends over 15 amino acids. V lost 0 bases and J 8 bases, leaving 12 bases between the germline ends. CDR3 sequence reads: CASSLALRGYSPLHF. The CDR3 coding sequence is TGCGCCAGCAGCTTGGCCCTAAGAGGGTATTCACCCCTCCACTTT.

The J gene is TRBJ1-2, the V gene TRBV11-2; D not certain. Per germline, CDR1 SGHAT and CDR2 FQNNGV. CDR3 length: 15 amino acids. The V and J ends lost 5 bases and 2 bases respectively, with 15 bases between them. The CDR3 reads CASSPQERPNYGYTF. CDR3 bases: TGTGCCAGCAGCCCACAAGAAAGACCAAACTATGGCTACACCTTC.